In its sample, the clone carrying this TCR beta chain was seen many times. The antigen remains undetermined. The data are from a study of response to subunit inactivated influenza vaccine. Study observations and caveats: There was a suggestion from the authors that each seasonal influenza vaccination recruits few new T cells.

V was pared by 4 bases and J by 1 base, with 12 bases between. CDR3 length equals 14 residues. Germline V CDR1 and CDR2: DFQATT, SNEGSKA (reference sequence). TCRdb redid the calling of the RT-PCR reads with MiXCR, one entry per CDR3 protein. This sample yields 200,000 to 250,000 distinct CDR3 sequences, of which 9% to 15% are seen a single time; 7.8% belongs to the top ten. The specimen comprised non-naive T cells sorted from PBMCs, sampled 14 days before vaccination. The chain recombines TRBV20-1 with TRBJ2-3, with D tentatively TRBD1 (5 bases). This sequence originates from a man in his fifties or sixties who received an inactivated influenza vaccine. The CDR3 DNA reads TGCAGTGCTACGACAGAGACACGCACAGATACGCAGTATTTT. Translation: CSATTETRTDTQYF.